This T cell receptor beta chain was profiled in a study of OX40 agonist ivuxolimab in advanced cancers. Study-level findings and limits: The investigators did not determine what antigen specificity the expanded peripheral T cells had. Both blood CD4+ and CD8+ T cells showed clonal growth by week 6 at 0.1 to 3.0 mg/kg.

Profiling relied on immunoSEQ multiplex PCR, and the TCRdb table lists in-frame clones only, not all of them. The data hold tens of thousands of clones, with about nine tenths observed a single time. The CDR3 is 15 residues long, ends included. Turning to this clone: The antigen is undetermined. No DNA is shown, since the ends of the CDR3 on it are uncertain; the CDR3 is the one TCRdb lists.

J is TRBJ1-4 and V is TRBV21-1; the D call TRBD1 from the table was never checked on the DNA. TRBV21-1 is a pseudogene segment. This specimen was CD4+ or CD8+ T cells sorted from blood, taken in a trial of the OX40 agonist ivuxolimab. The sequence derives from an adult with an advanced solid tumor such as melanoma, head and neck, liver or kidney cancer. CDR3 region: CASSVQGYNCEKLFF.